Following are 17 T cell receptor beta chains from one sample sequenced in a study of T cells after yellow fever vaccination. Via MiXCR, TCRdb re-called the 5' RACE reads, giving one row per CDR3 protein. This sample yields about 340,000 distinct CDR3 sequences, of which around an eighth are seen a single time; 2.5% to 3.5% belongs to the top ten. This specimen consisted of CD4+ T cells sorted from PBMCs, obtained 15 days after the yellow fever booster vaccination. These receptor sequences come from a man aged 18 to 29 who received the YFV17D yellow fever vaccine.

This clonotype was found a few times. The chain employs TRBV7-2 and TRBJ2-7, with 7 bases that match TRBD1. There are 14 residues in the CDR3. The germline V gene has CDR1 SGHTA and CDR2 FQGNSA. V was clipped by 5 bases and J by 0 bases; unmatched bases: 4. DNA of the CDR3: TGTGCCAGCAGCCGGGGACAGAGCTCCTACGAGCAGTACTTC. Protein: CASSRGQSSYEQYF. Complete variable domain (other parts from reference TRBV7-2 and TRBJ2-7): GAGVSQSPSNKVTEKGKDVELRCDPISGHTALYWYRQSLGQGLEFLIYFQGNSAPDKSGLPSDRFSAERTGGSVSTLTIQRTQQEDSAVYLCASSRGQSSYEQYFGPGTRLTVT.

This clonotype was seen a few times. The gene calls are TRBV5-1 and TRBJ2-7, with 8 bases that match TRBD2. Germline assignment: CDR1 SGHRS and CDR2 YFSETQ. This CDR3 has 16 residues. V lost 2 bases, J lost 0 bases, and 7 bases stayed unmatched. CDR3 in DNA: TGCGCCAGCAGCTTCGTGACTAGCGATAGCTCCTACGAGCAGTACGTC. Its translation: CASSFVTSDSSYEQYV.

The chain uses TRBV20-1 and TRBJ1-1; D gene uncertain. Deletions cut 0 bases from V and 7 bases from J, with 9 bases between. The CDR3 length is 12 residues. CDR1 and CDR2 (germline): DFQATT, SNEGSKA (reference sequence). CDR3 sequence (DNA): TGCAGTGCTAGAGATTCCAACCGTGAAGCTTTCTTT. This translates into CSARDSNREAFF.

The chain links TRBV12-3 or TRBV12-4 to TRBJ1-3, with a possible D match to TRBD1 (5 bases). This CDR3 spans 15 amino acids. Trimming cost V 2 bases and J 0 bases, with 8 bases left between them. CDR3 DNA sequence: TGTGCCAGCAGTTTAAGGGGCTACTCTGGAAACACCATATATTTT. This encodes CASSLRGYSGNTIYF.

This clonotype was picked up a small number of times. The rearrangement joins TRBV11-2 to TRBJ1-4; 8 nucleotides line up with TRBD1. CDR3 length: 19 residues. Per germline, CDR1 SGHAT and CDR2 FQNNGV. The J segment lost 2 bases and the V segment lost 1 base, leaving 12 bases of the junction unmatched. In nucleotides, the CDR3 is TGTGCCAGCAGCTTAGTCGGGGTGGTGACAGGGGCCACTAATGAAAAACTGTTTTTT. Its translation is CASSLVGVVTGATNEKLFF.

This clonotype was counted between two and nine times. V is TRBV7-2 and J is TRBJ2-3; no reliable D call. V lost 5 bases and J lost 0, with 21 bases in between. From germline, CDR1 is SGHTA and CDR2 FQGNSA. This CDR3 region has 18 residues. The CDR3 bases are TGTGCCAGCAGCCAATTTCCTCCCACGCCGACTAGCACAGATACGCAGTATTTT. The encoded protein is CASSQFPPTPTSTDTQYF. The entire variable domain, with the rest obtained from reference TRBV7-2 and TRBJ2-3, is as follows: GAGVSQSPSNKVTEKGKDVELRCDPISGHTALYWYRQSLGQGLEFLIYFQGNSAPDKSGLPSDRFSAERTGGSVSTLTIQRTQQEDSAVYLCASSQFPPTPTSTDTQYFGPGTRLTVL.

The chain uses TRBV27 and TRBJ1-1; maybe TRBD1 (5 bases). Deletions cut 4 bases from V and 11 bases from J, with 17 bases between. The CDR3 totals 13 residues. Germline V gene lookup returns CDR1 MNHEY and CDR2 SMNVEV (reference sequence). The CDR3 DNA is TGTGCCAGCAGTTCCGAGGTCGCAGGGAAGGCTTTCTTT. Its translation is CASSSEVAGKAFF.

The rearrangement joins TRBV7-2 to TRBJ1-4; D ambiguous. V was pared by 5 bases and J by 0 bases, with 13 bases between. CDR1 and CDR2 from the germline V gene are SGHTA and FQGNSA. The CDR3 extends over 16 amino acids. This CDR3 is CASSPLRDATNEKLFF. For the CDR3, the DNA is TGTGCCAGCAGCCCATTACGGGATGCAACTAATGAAAAACTGTTTTTT.

V and J are TRBV28 and TRBJ2-7; D uncertain. CDR1 and CDR2 from the germline V gene are MDHEN and SYDVKM. Trimming removed 3 bases at V and 4 bases at J, with 7 bases between. There are 12 residues in the CDR3. CDR3 protein: CASSLPGYEQYV. DNA of the CDR3: TGTGCCAGCAGTTTGCCCGGGTACGAGCAGTACGTC.

This clonotype has a handful of counts. The rearrangement joins TRBV18 to TRBJ2-3; D remains ambiguous. This CDR3 comprises 13 residues. The ends were cut back, 3 bases at V and 5 bases at J, with 9 bases in the middle. Germline V gene sequence: CDR1 KGHSH, CDR2 LQKENI. The CDR3 DNA reads TGTGCCAGCTCACCCAGGCCGTTAGATACGCAGTATTTT. Its protein product is CASSPRPLDTQYF.

The table lists this clonotype with many counts. This sequence joins TRBV5-1 and TRBJ2-3; 8 bases line up with TRBD2. V dropped 1 base and J dropped 1; count of bases not matched to a gene: 2. Germline-derived CDR1 and CDR2 are SGHRS and YFSETQ. The CDR3 runs 15 residues. The CDR3 reads CASSLQRGRTDTQYF. Here the CDR3 DNA reads TGCGCCAGCAGCTTGCAGCGGGGGCGCACAGATACGCAGTATTTT.

This clonotype turned up a few times. This chain joins TRBV6-2 or TRBV6-3 and TRBJ2-1; D possibly matches TRBD1 or TRBD2 (5 bases each). The CDR3 consists of 14 residues. Germline CDR1 reads MNHEY; CDR2 reads SVGEGT. V dropped 0 bases and J dropped 5 bases, with 8 bases sitting between them. In DNA, the CDR3 is TGTGCCAGCAGTTACTCGGGACCCAACAATGAGCAGTTCTTC. Translating it yields CASSYSGPNNEQFF.

This clonotype occurred a few times. The chain is built from TRBV9 and TRBJ1-3, with a possible D match to TRBD1 (6 bases). There are 16 residues in the CDR3. The germline V gene encodes CDR1 SGDLS and CDR2 YYNGEE. Trimming took off 3 bases at V and 0 bases at J, with 13 bases between the two ends. CDR3 nucleotide sequence: TGTGCCAGCAGCGCCCCGAGGGGGGTCTCTGGAAACACCATATATTTT. It codes for CASSAPRGVSGNTIYF.

The CDR3 here is CSASDYRNTEAFF. The CDR3 region has the DNA TGCAGTGCTAGCGATTACAGGAACACTGAAGCTTTCTTT. The chain combines TRBV20-1 with TRBJ1-1; D unclear. The germline V and J ends were trimmed by 3 bases and 1 base, with 9 bases remaining between them. Germline-derived CDR1 and CDR2 are DFQATT and SNEGSKA (reference sequence). The CDR3 is 13 residues long.

This clonotype has more than one count but fewer than ten. This chain uses TRBV6-5 with TRBJ1-1; D ambiguous. V was trimmed by 5 bases and J by 6 bases, leaving 13 bases between them. Germline CDR1 and CDR2: MNHEY and SVGAGI. The CDR3 runs 13 residues. Here the CDR3 DNA reads TGTGCCAGCAGTCTCCGACAACTTTCTGAAGCTTTCTTT. This codes for CASSLRQLSEAFF.

A few counts support this clonotype. The chain is built from TRBV5-1 and TRBJ1-1; D perhaps matches TRBD1 (5 bases). Trimming removed 0 bases at V and 1 base at J, with 16 bases between. The CDR3 runs 17 residues. The germline gives CDR1 SGHRS, CDR2 YFSETQ. CDR3 sequence reads: CASSLVQGSRGNTEAFF. CDR3 DNA: TGCGCCAGCAGCTTGGTTCAGGGAAGTCGGGGGAACACTGAAGCTTTCTTT.

The genes are TRBV20-1 and TRBJ2-1; 8 bases map to TRBD2. This CDR3 has 15 amino acids. The V gene's germline CDR1 is DFQATT and CDR2 SNEGSKA (reference sequence). CDR3: CSPFGAGGSYNEQFF. DNA for the CDR3: TGCAGCCCCTTTGGCGCGGGGGGATCCTACAATGAGCAGTTCTTC.